The T cell receptor beta chain described here comes from a study of cytomegalovirus exposure and HLA in healthy donors. This table comes from immunoSEQ multiplex PCR, and its TCRdb copy is limited to in-frame clones, with some not included. The sample contains 160,000 or so clones, approximately 81% of which appear only once. V dropped 0 bases and J dropped 4 bases, with 16 bases sitting between them. The CDR3 runs 16 residues. Germline assignment: CDR1 SGDLS and CDR2 YYNGEE. The sample taken for sequencing was PBMCs. This receptor was taken from a man younger than 40 in good health and CMV-seropositive. V gene TRBV9 combines with J gene TRBJ1-2; a possible D gene is TRBD1 (6 bases). CDR3 sequence (DNA): TGTGCCAGCAGCGTAGGTGGGGGGGCTTCAGGCTATGGCTACACCTTC. Its translation: CASSVGGGASGYGYTF.